The source of this T cell receptor (beta chain) is a study of cytomegalovirus exposure and HLA in healthy donors. Points from the study as a whole: Reported performance of the classifier showed diagnosis of cytomegalovirus status with high specificity and sensitivity. It was confirmed in vitro that a few of the CMV-associated chains were specific for CMV antigens.

With respect to this clone: Its specificity is unknown.

Some clones are missing from TCRdb's copy, which holds only in-frame ones; the method was immunoSEQ multiplex PCR. The data show around 250,000 clones, 90% seen once. The CDR3 runs to 13 residues. The V end lost 4 bases, the J end lost 4 bases, and 7 bases lay between the germline ends. Per germline, CDR1 SGHAT and CDR2 FQNNGV. Material: PBMCs. The receptor was derived from a young woman in good health and CMV-seronegative. The chain couples TRBV11-2 to TRBJ2-2, with D perhaps matching TRBD1 (6 bases). The CDR3 sequence: CASSSRGTGELFF. In DNA, the CDR3 is TGTGCCAGCAGCTCCAGGGGCACCGGGGAGCTGTTTTTT.